The present T cell receptor (beta chain) was sequenced within a study of cytotoxic CD8 clonotypes in ibrutinib-treated CLL. J gave up 7 bases and V 5 bases, and 4 bases lay outside the gene matches. The germline V gene encodes CDR1 SGHVS and CDR2 FQNEAQ. The CDR3 consists of 12 residues. Profiling relied on immunoSEQ multiplex PCR, and the TCRdb table lists in-frame clones only, not all of them. The repertoire consists of around 140,000 clones, with about 75% occurring once and the leading ten covering 5.1%. The V call is TRBV7-8, the J call TRBJ2-7; 8 positions agree with TRBD1. The sample was PBMCs, taken after 24 months of ibrutinib treatment. This clonotype was sampled from a human donor with chronic lymphocytic leukemia. The CDR3 DNA sequence: TGTGCCAGCAGCAGGGGACAGGAGGAGCAGTACTTC. This codes for CASSRGQEEQYF.